This TCR beta chain was captured by sequencing in a study of CD8 T cells in Susac syndrome. RNA was extracted with the RNeasy kit, and a quantity of about 0.45 to 1 ug was reverse transcribed using random hexamers. immunoSEQ multiplex PCR amplified TCR beta CDR3 across 54 Vbeta, 13 Jbeta. Each CDR3 protein is one row after TCRdb ran MiXCR on the immunoSEQ multiplex PCR reads. This table holds about 250,000 distinct CDR3 sequences, 93% found once. In its sample, this clonotype was seen once. The germline V gene encodes CDR1 SGHRS and CDR2 YFSETQ. The V gene lost 4 bases and the J gene lost 0 bases, with 11 bases spanning the gap. The CDR3 covers 15 residues. The T cells that were sequenced for TCR beta were CD8+ and CD4+ cells from blood. The multiple sclerosis control cohort comprised treatment-naive individuals presenting with stable or active relapsing-remitting disease. Negative isolation yielded CD4+ and CD8+ T cells, and FACS enriched TEMRA cells.

The sequenced sample was CD4+ T cells from PBMCs. The rearrangement uses TRBV5-1 and TRBJ1-5; TRBD1 is a possible D gene (6 bases). This TCR came from a human donor with multiple sclerosis. In DNA form, the CDR3 reads TGCGCCAGCAGCCCGGGGGGCTATAGCAATCAGCCCCAGCATTTT. Translation: CASSPGGYSNQPQHF.